The next 14 T cell receptor beta chains were all read from a single sample in a study of glioma-infiltrating T cells. The iRepertoire nested amplicon-rescue multiplex PCR amplified TCR alpha and beta CDR3s from RNA. One entry per CDR3 protein results from TCRdb running MiXCR on the multiplex PCR reads. The profile shows approximately 400,000 distinct CDR3 sequences, roughly two fifths of them singletons. The specimen sequenced was glioma tissue, nonneoplastic brain tissue, or PBMCs (not recorded which). The receptors derive from a human donor with low-grade glioma or glioblastoma, undergoing nonglioma brain surgery, or in good health (not recorded which).

The genes are TRBV5-1 and TRBJ2-5; D is perhaps TRBD2 (5 bases). There are 14 residues in the CDR3. V was clipped by 0 bases and J by 4 bases, with 10 bases between them. The germline V gene has CDR1 SGHRS and CDR2 YFSETQ. The CDR3 loop is CASSLGSEGETQYF. Written as DNA, the CDR3 is TGCGCCAGCAGCTTGGGATCCGAGGGAGAGACCCAGTACTTC.

V usage is TRBV6-1 and J usage is TRBJ1-2; D gene uncertain. The germline V gene encodes CDR1 MNHNS and CDR2 SASEGT. The CDR3 loop spans 13 amino acids. The V and J ends lost 6 bases and 5 bases respectively, with 13 bases between them. The DNA for the CDR3 is TGTGCCAGCAGGGACGGGGTGCCTTATGGCTACACCTTC. It codes for CASRDGVPYGYTF.

This sequence joins TRBV27 and TRBJ2-6; D is unresolved. V was trimmed by 5 bases and J by 2 bases, leaving 10 bases between them. This CDR3 has 15 amino acids. From germline, CDR1 is MNHEY and CDR2 SMNVEV (reference sequence). This CDR3 is CASSPTAAGANVLTF. CDR3 sequence (DNA): TGTGCCAGCAGTCCCACCGCCGCTGGGGCCAACGTCCTGACTTTC.

This clonotype was found many times. The chain has TRBV27 and TRBJ1-5; D gene ambiguous. V shed 2 bases and J shed 3 bases, with 8 bases lying between them. The CDR3 has 14 amino acids. The germline V gene encodes CDR1 MNHEY and CDR2 SMNVEV (reference sequence). The CDR3 protein is CASSLRPTNQPQHF. CDR3 in DNA: TGTGCCAGCAGTTTACGTCCTACCAATCAGCCCCAGCATTTT.

This clonotype turned up a few times. The rearrangement uses TRBV6-1 and TRBJ2-7, with 9 nucleotides matching TRBD2. CDR1 and CDR2 from the germline V gene are MNHNS and SASEGT. Trimming at V came to 11 bases and at J to 4 bases, leaving 6 bases not matched to a gene. The CDR3 is made up of 12 amino acids. The CDR3 loop reads CAGGLAGYEQYF. DNA for the CDR3: TGTGCCGGAGGTCTAGCGGGATACGAGCAGTACTTC.

Note on this clonotype: A much larger clone differs from this one at a single base, so this may be a read error. V and J are TRBV4-1 and TRBJ2-3; no definite D call. The CDR3 is 14 residues long. Per germline, CDR1 MGHRA and CDR2 YSYEKL. Deletions cut 3 bases from V and 4 bases from J, with 11 bases between. The CDR3 sequence: CASSHRPVADTQYF. CDR3 sequence (DNA): TGCGCCAGCAGCCACCGACCGGTGGCAGATACGCAGTATTTT.

About this clonotype: A much larger clone lies one base from this, so it may be a read error. The chain couples TRBV6-2 or TRBV6-3 to TRBJ2-1; TRBD2 aligns across 11 bases. Germline V CDR1 and CDR2: MNHEY, SVGEGT. The CDR3 length is 16 residues. The CDR3 protein is CASSFGLAGIYSEQFF. The CDR3 nucleotides read TGTGCCAGCAGTTTCGGACTAGCGGGTATCTACAGTGAGCAGTTCTTC.

Concerning this clonotype itself: A read error is possible here, since a much larger clone lies one base away. This chain uses TRBV27 with TRBJ2-3; 8 bases map to TRBD2. The V gene's germline CDR1 is MNHEY and CDR2 SMNVEV (reference sequence). V lost 0 bases and J lost 1; bases outside the gene matches: 6. The CDR3 spans 17 residues. CDR3 in DNA: TGTGCCAGCAGTTTATCGGTCATTAGCGGGGGCACAGATACGCAGTATTTT. The encoded protein is CASSLSVISGGTDTQYF.

This sequence joins TRBV12-3 or TRBV12-4 and TRBJ1-1; no clear D gene. V lost 7 bases, J lost 3 bases, and 12 bases lay in between. The CDR3 is 13 residues long. CDR3 nucleotides: TGTGCCAGCAAGGAGGGCTGGGACACTGAAGCTTTCTTT. As protein: CASKEGWDTEAFF.

The V gene is TRBV19, the J gene TRBJ2-3, with 12 bases matching TRBD2. From germline, CDR1 is LNHDA and CDR2 SQIVND (reference sequence). Losses at the gene ends were 3 bases for V and 13 bases for J; bases not matched to a gene: 11. The CDR3 spans 15 residues. The CDR3 DNA reads TGTGCCAGTAGTATGGACAGGTCTCGACTAGCGGGAGAGTATTTT. Residues: CASSMDRSRLAGEYF.

The chain is built from TRBV28 and TRBJ1-1; TRBD1 might be the D (5 bases). Trimming left V 3 bases short and J 2 bases short, with 16 bases between. Germline-derived CDR1 and CDR2 are MDHEN and SYDVKM. This CDR3 contains 16 residues. The CDR3, as DNA: TGTGCCAGCAGTTTCCGGGGAGGGGAGGTTAACACTGAAGCTTTCTTT. It yields the protein CASSFRGGEVNTEAFF.

V is TRBV3-1 and J is TRBJ1-2, with D uncertain. The germline V gene has CDR1 LGHDT and CDR2 YNNKEL (reference sequence). Trimming took off 3 bases at V and 10 bases at J, with 15 bases between the two ends. The CDR3 is made up of 13 amino acids. For the CDR3, the DNA is TGTGCCAGCAGCCATCACCACACACCGACCTACACCTTC. It yields the protein CASSHHHTPTYTF.

The chain has TRBV20-1 and TRBJ2-1, with 7 bases lining up with TRBD2. Germline V gene lookup returns CDR1 DFQATT and CDR2 SNEGSKA (reference sequence). The J segment lost 8 bases and the V segment lost 3 bases, leaving 10 bases of the junction unmatched. CDR3 size: 14 residues. CDR3 residues: CSARGLAEVYEQFF. The DNA for the CDR3 is TGCAGTGCTAGGGGGCTAGCGGAGGTGTATGAGCAGTTCTTC.

This chain links TRBV2 with TRBJ1-5; D is ambiguous. Trimming shortened V by 8 bases and J by 4 bases, and 24 bases separated the two germline ends. The CDR3 has 17 residues. Per germline, CDR1 SNHLY and CDR2 FYNNEI. The CDR3 DNA follows: TGTGCCAGCTTCGGGATCTATATGCCGGAGCTTAATCAGCCCCAGCATTTT. Translating gives CASFGIYMPELNQPQHF.